These 27 T cell receptor beta chains were sequenced from one sample in a study of blood T cell repertoires in COVID-19. Repertoires were generated with immunoSEQ multiplex PCR, while TCRdb's copy carries only in-frame clones and drops some. The profile covers about 250,000 clones, with 83% appearing a single time and approximately 5.7% taken by the ten largest. The sample was peripheral blood. The receptors derive from a human donor in a cohort sampled during active COVID-19.

This rearrangement joins TRBV4-1 to TRBJ2-7; 7 bases are a match to TRBD1. The V gene end was trimmed by 0 bases and the J gene end by 4 bases; junction bases not matched to a gene: 12. The CDR3 consists of 17 residues. Germline CDR1 reads MGHRA; CDR2 reads YSYEKL. CDR3 protein: CASSQDRGETGWYEQYF. The CDR3 region has the DNA TGCGCCAGCAGCCAAGACCGGGGAGAGACAGGGTGGTACGAGCAGTACTTC.

This clone was found once. This chain connects TRBV5-1 to TRBJ2-2; tentatively, D is TRBD1 (5 bases). Germline CDR1 reads SGHRS; CDR2 reads YFSETQ. V was cut by 2 bases and J by 3 bases, with 11 bases left in between. The CDR3 has 15 amino acids. CDR3 loop: CASSLGRGYTGELFF. The CDR3 DNA is TGCGCCAGCAGCTTAGGTAGGGGCTACACCGGGGAGCTGTTTTTT.

The chain has TRBV6-1 and TRBJ2-7, with 13 bases lining up with TRBD2. Germline V lookup: CDR1 MNHNS, CDR2 SASEGT. After removal of 0 bases from V and 6 bases from J, the junction contained 8 bases not matched to a gene. This CDR3 is built from 17 residues. In DNA, the CDR3 is TGTGCCAGCAGTGAAGCGGGAGGGACTAGCGGGACAGGCGAGCAGTACTTC. It translates to CASSEAGGTSGTGEQYF.

The chain is built from TRBV20-1 and TRBJ2-5; TRBD1 might be the D (6 bases). CDR3 length equals 11 residues. The ends were cut back, 7 bases at V and 2 bases at J, with 8 bases in the middle. Germline values: CDR1 DFQATT, CDR2 SNEGSKA (reference sequence). CDR3 nucleotides: TGCAGTGGGACAGTTCAAGAGACCCAGTACTTC. Its translation: CSGTVQETQYF.

J is TRBJ2-2 and V is TRBV4-1; 9 bases are a match to TRBD1. Germline CDR1 and CDR2: MGHRA and YSYEKL. Trimming removed 1 base from V and 3 bases from J; junction bases left unmatched: 12. The CDR3 is 19 residues long. The CDR3 coding sequence is TGCGCCAGCAGCCAAGCAAACTGGGGGACAGGGTCACACACCGGGGAGCTGTTTTTT. Amino acid sequence: CASSQANWGTGSHTGELFF.

The gene calls are TRBV19 and TRBJ2-3; 10 positions match TRBD1. With V trimmed by 1 base and J by 2 bases, 3 bases remained unmatched. This CDR3 is built from 16 residues. CDR1 and CDR2 (germline): LNHDA, SQIVND (reference sequence). CDR3: CASSIGTGGFTDTQYF. The CDR3 DNA sequence: TGTGCCAGTAGTATAGGGACAGGGGGTTTCACAGATACGCAGTATTTT.

There are a few counts of this clone. The chain's CDR3 is CASSTGQGFANTGELFF. CDR3 in DNA: TGTGCCAGCAGCACCGGACAGGGGTTCGCGAACACCGGGGAGCTGTTTTTT. The rearrangement links TRBV5-8 to TRBJ2-2; 9 bases are shared with TRBD1. Losses at the gene ends were 4 bases for V and 0 bases for J; bases not matched to a gene: 7. Germline V gene lookup returns CDR1 SGHTS and CDR2 YDEGEE. This CDR3 has 17 residues.

J is TRBJ2-3 and V is TRBV24-1; TRBD1 matches at 9 bases. The J segment lost 7 bases and the V segment lost 3 bases, leaving 7 bases of the junction unmatched. The CDR3 is 15 amino acids. Germline CDR1 and CDR2: KGHDR and SFDVKD. The CDR3 loop reads CATSDGTGLTHTQYF. The CDR3 nucleotides are TGTGCCACCAGTGATGGGACAGGGCTTACTCATACGCAGTATTTT.

V usage is TRBV5-1 and J usage is TRBJ2-1, with D possibly TRBD1 on 5 matching bases. This CDR3 comprises 16 residues. V shed 3 bases and J shed 0 bases, with 13 bases lying between them. Germline CDR1 and CDR2: SGHRS and YFSETQ. The CDR3 sequence: CASSSSTGFSYNEQFF. The CDR3 nucleotides are TGCGCCAGCAGCTCAAGCACAGGATTCTCCTACAATGAGCAGTTCTTC.

This chain joins TRBV10-1 and TRBJ2-6; D gene unclear. Germline CDR1 is WNHNN and CDR2 is SYGVQD (reference sequence). The CDR3 length is 14 residues. Between the trimmed V and J ends, which lost 3 bases and 1 base, there was a span of 4 bases. In nucleotides, the CDR3 is TGCGCCAGCAGTGACGGGTCTGGGGCCAACGTCCTGACTTTC. It encodes CASSDGSGANVLTF.

This clone was counted only a few times. The chain is built from TRBV28 and TRBJ2-3; 10 bases are shared with TRBD2. This CDR3 is 15 amino acids long. Germline CDR1 is MDHEN and CDR2 is SYDVKM. Trimming at V came to 5 bases and at J to 1 base, leaving 3 bases not matched to a gene. CDR3 nucleotides: TGTGCCAGCAGTACCGGGACTAGCGGCACAGATACGCAGTATTTT. Protein sequence: CASSTGTSGTDTQYF.

The V gene is TRBV15, the J gene TRBJ2-3; D is perhaps TRBD2 (6 bases). Germline V lookup: CDR1 LNHNV, CDR2 YYDKDF (reference sequence). The CDR3 consists of 16 residues. V was cut by 0 bases and J by 5 bases, with 15 bases left in between. CDR3 in amino acids: CATSREATGAGDTQYF. The CDR3 region has the DNA TGTGCCACCAGCAGAGAGGCGACGGGAGCGGGAGATACGCAGTATTTT. Full variable domain (outside the CDR3, taken from reference TRBV15 and TRBJ2-3): DAMVIQNPRYQVTQFGKPVTLSCSQTLNHNVMYWYQQKSSQAPKLLFHYYDKDFNNEADTPDNFQSRRPNTSFCFLDIRSPGLGDTAMYLCATSREATGAGDTQYFGPGTRLTVL.

The V and J genes are TRBV7-3 and TRBJ2-2; 12 bases match TRBD2. CDR1 is SGHTA and CDR2 is FQGTGA in the germline V gene. The V and J ends lost 5 bases and 13 bases, in that order; junction bases with no gene match: 11. CDR3 length: 15 amino acids. CDR3 protein: CASSPLAGGPQVLFF. CDR3 DNA sequence: TGTGCCAGCAGCCCTCTAGCGGGGGGGCCCCAGGTGCTGTTTTTT. Supplemented by reference TRBV7-3 and TRBJ2-2, the full variable domain reads GAGVSQTPSNKVTEKGKYVELRCDPISGHTALYWYRQSLGQGPEFLIYFQGTGAADDSGLPNDRFFAVRPEGSVSTLKIQRTERGDSAVYLCASSPLAGGPQVLFFGEGSRLTVL.

The chain joins TRBV3-1 (or the pseudogene TRBV3-2) to TRBJ2-1, with 7 bases aligning to TRBD2. With 5 bases clipped from V and 9 bases from J, the junction kept 10 bases outside the gene matches. The CDR3 consists of 14 residues. Germline V gives CDR1 LGHDT, CDR2 YNNKEL (reference sequence). The CDR3 DNA follows: TGTGCCAGCAGCGACTGGACTAGAAGTATTGAGCAGTTCTTC. Translated: CASSDWTRSIEQFF.

The chain employs TRBV6-1 and TRBJ1-5, with D unresolved. Trimming took 8 bases from V and 6 from J, leaving 17 bases between them. Germline V CDR1 and CDR2: MNHNS, SASEGT. The CDR3 is made up of 14 amino acids. CDR3 nucleotide sequence: TGTGCCAGCGGGAGCACGAGGCGAGGTCAGCCCCAGCATTTT. This codes for CASGSTRRGQPQHF.

This clone was observed a few times. J is TRBJ2-7 and V is TRBV12-3 or TRBV12-4, with no clear D. V lost 6 bases, J lost 0 bases, and 9 bases lay in between. This CDR3 has 13 residues. The CDR3 nucleotides read TGTGCCAGCAGCCCCCCTACCTCCTACGAGCAGTACTTC. Its protein is CASSPPTSYEQYF.

A remark on this clone: The junction departs from the called germline gene at one end, perhaps through a read error. V usage is TRBV29-1 and J usage is TRBJ1-1, with 7 bases that match TRBD1. Looked up from germline, CDR1 is SQVTM and CDR2 is ANQGSEA. The CDR3 is 12 residues long. This CDR3 reads CSIDRANTEAFF. CDR3 in DNA: TGCAGCATTGACAGGGCGAACACTGAAGCTTTCTTT.

CDR3 sequence (DNA): TGCGCCAGCAGCTTGAGCGGGGGCCCTAATGAAAAACTGTTTTTT. Its translation is CASSLSGGPNEKLFF. J is TRBJ1-4 and V is TRBV5-1, with D maybe TRBD1 (6 bases). Germline lookup yields CDR1 SGHRS and CDR2 YFSETQ. Trimming removed 1 base at V and 3 bases at J, with 10 bases between. The CDR3 runs 15 residues.

This chain uses TRBV30 with TRBJ2-1; the match to TRBD2 covers 8 bases. Germline V gene lookup returns CDR1 GTSNPN and CDR2 SVGIG (reference sequence). CDR3 size: 16 residues. The V gene end was trimmed by 2 bases and the J gene end by 7 bases; junction bases not matched to a gene: 13. The CDR3 loop reads CAWSLFSGAFRNEQFF. The CDR3 region has the DNA TGTGCCTGGAGTCTATTTAGCGGGGCGTTCAGGAATGAGCAGTTCTTC.

The rearrangement uses TRBV28 and TRBJ1-3, with D hard to call. The germline CDR1 and CDR2 sequences are MDHEN and SYDVKM. The CDR3 is 16 amino acids. Trimming left V 6 bases short and J 0 bases short, with 15 bases between. The CDR3 DNA reads TGTGCCAGCAGCCCCCACTCCCCGATCTCTGGAAACACCATATATTTT. As protein: CASSPHSPISGNTIYF.

The chain employs TRBV7-9 and TRBJ1-2; no clear D gene. Trimming left V 2 bases short and J 4 bases short, with 8 bases between. This CDR3 has 13 residues. Germline lookup yields CDR1 SEHNR and CDR2 FQNEAQ (reference sequence). The CDR3 DNA is TGTGCCAGCAGCTTAATCGGGTCCTATGGCTACACCTTC. Its protein product is CASSLIGSYGYTF.

The rearrangement joins TRBV5-1 to TRBJ2-7; perhaps TRBD1 as D (5 bases). The CDR3 runs 15 residues. Germline V gene sequence: CDR1 SGHRS, CDR2 YFSETQ. V dropped 5 bases and J dropped 0 bases, with 15 bases sitting between them. In nucleotides, the CDR3 is TGCGCCAGCAGTCCTTCCCAGGGCCTCTCCTACGAGCAGTACTTC. Amino acid sequence: CASSPSQGLSYEQYF.

This rearrangement joins TRBV19 to TRBJ2-7; 11 bases fit TRBD1. Germline V gives CDR1 LNHDA, CDR2 SQIVND (reference sequence). The junction had 14 bases not matched to a gene; V was cut back by 5 bases and J by 8 bases. The CDR3 is made up of 16 amino acids. This CDR3 is CASSQHPGQGVFQQYF. The DNA of the CDR3 is TGTGCCAGTAGTCAACATCCGGGACAGGGGGTTTTCCAGCAGTACTTC.

This clone appeared once. The V gene is TRBV27, the J gene TRBJ2-1; a possible D gene is TRBD2 (5 bases). V lost 3 bases to trimming and J lost 3 bases, with 9 bases between them. Germline CDR1 is MNHEY and CDR2 is SMNVEV (reference sequence). The CDR3 extends over 14 amino acids. The CDR3 DNA is TGTGCCAGCAGTTTTAAGCGGATCTACAATGAGCAGTTCTTC. Its translation: CASSFKRIYNEQFF.

This clone showed up just once. This chain links TRBV5-5 with TRBJ1-1; 7 nucleotides agree with TRBD1. Germline values: CDR1 SGHKS, CDR2 YYEKEE (reference sequence). This CDR3 comprises 14 residues. V lost 3 bases and J lost 0; bases outside the gene matches: 2. The CDR3 reads CASSWGQLNTEAFF. CDR3 in DNA: TGTGCCAGCAGCTGGGGACAGCTGAACACTGAAGCTTTCTTT. Complete variable domain (other parts from reference TRBV5-5 and TRBJ1-1): DAGVTQSPTHLIKTRGQQVTLRCSPISGHKSVSWYQQVLGQGPQFIFQYYEKEERGRGNFPDRFSARQFPNYSSELNVNALLLGDSALYLCASSWGQLNTEAFFGQGTRLTVV.

The J gene is TRBJ1-2, the V gene TRBV10-1; D might be TRBD1 (5 bases). V lost 0 bases to trimming and J lost 8 bases, with 10 bases between them. CDR3 length: 13 amino acids. Per germline, CDR1 WNHNN and CDR2 SYGVQD (reference sequence). CDR3 protein: CASSESVGRGYTF. In DNA, the CDR3 is TGCGCCAGCAGTGAGTCAGTGGGGCGCGGCTACACCTTC.

Concerning this clone itself: This same CDR3 is encoded by further DNA sequences in the sample. The rearrangement links TRBV19 to TRBJ2-1; 10 positions agree with TRBD2. The CDR3 length is 15 residues. The germline gives CDR1 LNHDA, CDR2 SQIVND (reference sequence). Germline trimming cut 3 bases from V and 1 base from J; bases unmatched to any gene: 0. CDR3 sequence reads: CASSISGGSYNEQFF. The CDR3 nucleotides are TGTGCCAGTAGTATTAGCGGGGGGTCCTACAATGAGCAGTTCTTC.